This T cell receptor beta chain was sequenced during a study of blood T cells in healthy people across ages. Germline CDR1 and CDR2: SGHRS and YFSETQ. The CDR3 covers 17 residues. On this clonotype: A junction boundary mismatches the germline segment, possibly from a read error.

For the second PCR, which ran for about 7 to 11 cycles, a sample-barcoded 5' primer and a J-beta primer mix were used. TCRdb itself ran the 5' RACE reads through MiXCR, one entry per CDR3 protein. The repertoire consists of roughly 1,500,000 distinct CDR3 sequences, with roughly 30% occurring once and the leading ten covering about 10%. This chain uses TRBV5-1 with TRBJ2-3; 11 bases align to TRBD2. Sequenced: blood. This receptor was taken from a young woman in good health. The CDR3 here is CACSLATSGGSTDTQYF. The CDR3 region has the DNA TGCGCCTGCAGCTTGGCAACTAGCGGGGGTAGCACAGATACGCAGTATTTT.